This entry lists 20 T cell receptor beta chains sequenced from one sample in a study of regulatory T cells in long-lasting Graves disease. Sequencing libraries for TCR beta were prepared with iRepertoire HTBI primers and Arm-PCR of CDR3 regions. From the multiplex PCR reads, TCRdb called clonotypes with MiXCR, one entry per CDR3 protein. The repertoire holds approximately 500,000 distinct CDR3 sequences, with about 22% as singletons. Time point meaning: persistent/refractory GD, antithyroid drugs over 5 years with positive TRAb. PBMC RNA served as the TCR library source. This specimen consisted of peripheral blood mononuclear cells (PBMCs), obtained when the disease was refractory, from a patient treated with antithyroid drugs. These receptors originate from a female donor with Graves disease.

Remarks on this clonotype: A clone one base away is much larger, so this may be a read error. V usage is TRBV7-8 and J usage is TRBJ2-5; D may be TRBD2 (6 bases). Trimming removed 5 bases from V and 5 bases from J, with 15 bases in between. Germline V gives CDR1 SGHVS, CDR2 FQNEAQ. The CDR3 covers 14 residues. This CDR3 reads CASSVRLAYETQYF. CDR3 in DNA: TGTGCCAGCAGCGTAAGGCTAGCGTACGAGACCCAGTACTTC.

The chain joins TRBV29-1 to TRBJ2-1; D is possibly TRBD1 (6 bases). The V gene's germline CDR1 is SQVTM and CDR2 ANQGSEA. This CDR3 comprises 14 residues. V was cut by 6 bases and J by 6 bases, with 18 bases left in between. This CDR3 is CSVGHKLIGNEQFF. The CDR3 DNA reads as TGCAGCGTGGGACATAAATTAATAGGCAATGAGCAGTTCTTC.

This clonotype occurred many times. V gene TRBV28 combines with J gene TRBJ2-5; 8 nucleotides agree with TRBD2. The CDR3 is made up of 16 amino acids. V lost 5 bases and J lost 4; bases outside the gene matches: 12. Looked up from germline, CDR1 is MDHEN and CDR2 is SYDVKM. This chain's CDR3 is CASSRSGGAGVETQYF. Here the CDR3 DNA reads TGTGCCAGCAGTCGCTCGGGGGGGGCGGGAGTAGAGACCCAGTACTTC.

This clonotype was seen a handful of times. CDR3 amino acids: CASSFRPAYEQYF. The CDR3 nucleotides read TGTGCCAGCAGTTTCAGACCAGCCTACGAGCAGTACTTC. This chain uses TRBV27 with TRBJ2-7; D call uncertain. Germline values: CDR1 MNHEY, CDR2 SMNVEV (reference sequence). The CDR3 extends over 13 amino acids. The germline V and J ends were trimmed by 3 bases and 2 bases, with 8 bases remaining between them.

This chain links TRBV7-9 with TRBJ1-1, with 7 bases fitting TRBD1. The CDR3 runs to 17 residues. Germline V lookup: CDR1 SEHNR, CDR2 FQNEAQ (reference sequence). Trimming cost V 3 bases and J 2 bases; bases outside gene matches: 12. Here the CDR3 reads CASSFVRGPEINTEAFF. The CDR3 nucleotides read TGTGCCAGCAGCTTCGTGAGGGGGCCAGAGATCAACACTGAAGCTTTCTTT.

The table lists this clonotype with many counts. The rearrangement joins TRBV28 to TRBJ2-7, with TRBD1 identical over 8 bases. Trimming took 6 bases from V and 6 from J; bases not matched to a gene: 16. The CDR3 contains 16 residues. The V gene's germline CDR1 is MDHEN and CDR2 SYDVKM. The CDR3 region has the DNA TGTGCCAGCAGCCCCCAGGGCAGGGGGCTATTCGGCGAGCAGTACTTC. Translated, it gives CASSPQGRGLFGEQYF.

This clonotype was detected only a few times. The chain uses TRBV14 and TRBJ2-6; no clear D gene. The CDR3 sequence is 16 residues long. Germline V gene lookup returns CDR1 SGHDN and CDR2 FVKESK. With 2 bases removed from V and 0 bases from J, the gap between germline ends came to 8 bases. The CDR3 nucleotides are TGTGCCAGCAGCCAACTCTCGGGCTCTGGGGCCAACGTCCTGACTTTC. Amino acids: CASSQLSGSGANVLTF.

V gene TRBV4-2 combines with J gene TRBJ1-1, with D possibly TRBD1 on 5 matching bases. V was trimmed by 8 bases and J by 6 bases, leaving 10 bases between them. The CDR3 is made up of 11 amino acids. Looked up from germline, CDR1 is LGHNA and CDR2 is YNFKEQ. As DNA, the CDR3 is TGTGCCAGCGCCGGGGGGGCTGAAGCTTTCTTT. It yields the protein CASAGGAEAFF.

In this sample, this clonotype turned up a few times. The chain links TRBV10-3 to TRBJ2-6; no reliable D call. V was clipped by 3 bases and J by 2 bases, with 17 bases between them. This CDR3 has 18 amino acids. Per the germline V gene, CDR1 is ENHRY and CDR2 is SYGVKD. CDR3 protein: CAISEKERRAAGANVLTF. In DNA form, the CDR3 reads TGTGCCATCAGTGAAAAAGAACGGCGCGCTGCTGGGGCCAACGTCCTGACTTTC.

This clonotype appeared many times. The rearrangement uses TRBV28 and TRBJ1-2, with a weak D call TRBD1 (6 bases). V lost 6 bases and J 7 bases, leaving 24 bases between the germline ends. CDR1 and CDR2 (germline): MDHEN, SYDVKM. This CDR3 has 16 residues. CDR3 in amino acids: CASRPAGAGGRSGYTF. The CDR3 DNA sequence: TGTGCCAGCAGACCCGCGGGGGCCGGGGGCCGCTCTGGCTACACCTTC.

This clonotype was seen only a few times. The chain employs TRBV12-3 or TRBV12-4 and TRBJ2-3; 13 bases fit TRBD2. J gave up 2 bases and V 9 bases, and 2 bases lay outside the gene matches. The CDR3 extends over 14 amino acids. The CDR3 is CASGLAGDTDTQYF. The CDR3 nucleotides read TGTGCCAGTGGACTAGCGGGGGACACAGATACGCAGTATTTT.

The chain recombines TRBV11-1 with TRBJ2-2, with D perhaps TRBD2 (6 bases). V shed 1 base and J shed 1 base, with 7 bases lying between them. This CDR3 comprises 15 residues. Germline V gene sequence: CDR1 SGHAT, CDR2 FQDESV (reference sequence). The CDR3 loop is CASSLGAGNTGELFF. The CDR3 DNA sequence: TGTGCCAGCAGCTTAGGAGCGGGGAACACCGGGGAGCTGTTTTTT.

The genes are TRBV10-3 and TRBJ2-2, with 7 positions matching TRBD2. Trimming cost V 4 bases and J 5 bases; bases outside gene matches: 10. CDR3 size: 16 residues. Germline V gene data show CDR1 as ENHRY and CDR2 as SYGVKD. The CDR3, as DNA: TGTGCCATCAGTGCGTCAGGGACTACCCAGACCGGGGAGCTGTTTTTT. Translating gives CAISASGTTQTGELFF.

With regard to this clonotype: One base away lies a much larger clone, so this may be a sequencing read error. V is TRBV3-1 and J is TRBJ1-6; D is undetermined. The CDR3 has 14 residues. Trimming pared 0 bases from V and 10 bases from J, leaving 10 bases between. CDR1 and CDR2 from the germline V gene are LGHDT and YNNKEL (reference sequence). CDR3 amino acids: CASSQDRERSPLHF. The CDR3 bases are TGTGCCAGCAGCCAAGATCGGGAGCGGTCACCCCTCCACTTT.

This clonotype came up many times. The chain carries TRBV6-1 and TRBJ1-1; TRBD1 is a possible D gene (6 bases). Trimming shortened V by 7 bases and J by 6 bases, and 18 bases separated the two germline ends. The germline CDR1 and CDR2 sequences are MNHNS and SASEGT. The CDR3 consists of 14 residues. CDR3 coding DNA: TGTGCCAGCATACCAGGGGTTATAACCGCTGAAGCTTTCTTT. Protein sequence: CASIPGVITAEAFF.

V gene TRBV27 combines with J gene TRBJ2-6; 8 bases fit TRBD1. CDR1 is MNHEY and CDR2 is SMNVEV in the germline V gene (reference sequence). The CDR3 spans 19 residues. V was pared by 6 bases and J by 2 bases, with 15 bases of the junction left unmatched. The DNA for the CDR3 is TGTGCCAGCAGCCGGAGGACAGGGCGTACAGGTGCTGGGGCCAACGTCCTGACTTTC. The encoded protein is CASSRRTGRTGAGANVLTF.

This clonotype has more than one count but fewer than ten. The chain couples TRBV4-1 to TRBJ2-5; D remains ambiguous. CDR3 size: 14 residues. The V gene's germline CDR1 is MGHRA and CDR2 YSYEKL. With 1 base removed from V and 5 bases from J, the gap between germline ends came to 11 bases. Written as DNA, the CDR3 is TGCGCCAGCAGCCAAGTTACGGGCGTGGAGACCCAGTACTTC. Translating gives CASSQVTGVETQYF.

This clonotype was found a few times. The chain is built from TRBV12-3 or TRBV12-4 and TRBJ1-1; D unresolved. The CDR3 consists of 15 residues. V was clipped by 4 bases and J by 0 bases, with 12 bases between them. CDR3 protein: CASSSQAVLNTEAFF. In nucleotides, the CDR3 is TGTGCCAGCAGTTCCCAGGCAGTCCTGAACACTGAAGCTTTCTTT.

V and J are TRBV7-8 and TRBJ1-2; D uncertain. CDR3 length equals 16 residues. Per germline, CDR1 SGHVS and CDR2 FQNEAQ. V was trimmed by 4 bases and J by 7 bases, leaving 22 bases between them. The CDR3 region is CASSSTRFRGRSGYTF. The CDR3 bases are TGTGCCAGCAGCTCCACCCGTTTCCGGGGTCGGAGTGGCTACACCTTC.

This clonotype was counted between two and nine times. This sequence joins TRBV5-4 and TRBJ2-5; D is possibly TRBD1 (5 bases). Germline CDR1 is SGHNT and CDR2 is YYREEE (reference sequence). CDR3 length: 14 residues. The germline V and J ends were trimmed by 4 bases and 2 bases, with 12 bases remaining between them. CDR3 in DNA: TGTGCCAGCAGCGCGAGTCGACAGCAAGAGACCCAGTACTTC. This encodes CASSASRQQETQYF.